These T cell receptor beta chains were read from a single sample in a study of blood T cell repertoires in COVID-19. Here immunoSEQ multiplex PCR was the method, and the copy in TCRdb shows in-frame clones only, minus some. The table records around 230,000 clones, about 80% of them present only once. Sequences were obtained from peripheral blood. These receptors were taken from an elderly woman with acute or convalescent COVID-19. CDR3s include the opening cysteine and the closing phenylalanine or tryptophan. A D gene is named only where the DNA matches it firmly. Expanded clones get a size class; other rows say once, few or many, or leave the size out.

>-|11|TRBV12-3/TRBV12-4|-|TRBJ1-1
TGTGCCAGCACCAGGGTCACTGAAGCTTTCTTT
CASTRVTEAFF
>-|16|TRBV25-1|-|TRBJ1-2
TGTGCCAGCAGTGAAAAATTCCGAGGGAATCTACGTGGCTACACCTTC
CASSEKFRGNLRGYTF
>TRBD2|15|TRBV5-4|-|TRBJ2-1
TGTGCCAGCAGCTTGGGGGGACTAGGGGGTGATGAGCAGTTCTTC
CASSLGGLGGDEQFF
>-|17|TRBV6-6|-|TRBJ1-4
TGTGCCAGCAGTCTACAGGGTCCTCCGGTTACTAATGAAAAACTGTTTTTT
CASSLQGPPVTNEKLFF
>-|13|TRBV29-1|-|TRBJ1-5
TGCAGCGTTGGGATGACAGAGAATCAGCCCCAGCATTTT
CSVGMTENQPQHF
>-|14|TRBV10-3|-|TRBJ1-1
TGTGCCATCAAAAAGGGGGGGGCAGGCACTGAAGCTTTCTTT
CAIKKGGAGTEAFF
>-|15|TRBV7-9|-|TRBJ2-3
TGTGCCAGCAGCTTAGCCGCTCTTGGAGCAGATACGCAGTATTTT
CASSLAALGADTQYF
>TRBD1|15|TRBV7-9|once|TRBJ1-5
TGTGCCAGCAGCCGTACAGGGGAGGGCAATCAGCCCCAGCATTTT
CASSRTGEGNQPQHF
>TRBD1|14|TRBV5-1|-|TRBJ2-3
TGCGCCAGCAGCTTGGAACAGGGGATAGATACGCAGTATTTT
CASSLEQGIDTQYF
>-|15|TRBV10-3|-|TRBJ1-2
TGTGCCATCAGTGAGAAGCAGGGGCCTAACTATGGCTACACCTTC
CAISEKQGPNYGYTF
>-|14|TRBV7-8|-|TRBJ1-3
TGTGCCAGCAGCTTAGCGCTACCGGGAAACACCATATATTTT
CASSLALPGNTIYF
>TRBD1|16|TRBV2|few|TRBJ2-2
TGTGCCAGCAGTCGGGGACAGGGTTCGGGCACCGGGGAGCTGTTTTTT
CASSRGQGSGTGELFF
>-|14|TRBV28|-|TRBJ1-1
TGTGCCAGCAGTCTCGAAGGGGGATCCTCTGAAGCTTTCTTT
CASSLEGGSSEAFF
>TRBD1|13|TRBV5-1|-|TRBJ1-2
TGCGCCAGCAGCACGACAGGGCTCTATGGCTACACCTTC
CASSTTGLYGYTF
>-|16|TRBV9|-|TRBJ2-3
TGTGCCAGCAGCGTAGTAGGGGGGGGCCGAACAGATACGCAGTATTTT
CASSVVGGGRTDTQYF
>TRBD2|16|TRBV7-2|-|TRBJ2-5
TGTGCCAGCAGCCGCGGGGAGCGGGGGGGCCGAGAGACCCAGTACTTC
CASSRGERGGRETQYF
>-|14|TRBV28|-|TRBJ2-7
TGTGCCAGCAGGGATAGTACAGTGGTGTACGAGCAGTACTTC
CASRDSTVVYEQYF
>-|16|TRBV6-6|-|TRBJ1-1
TGTGCCAGCAGTTACTCAGATAAGGGGAAGGACACTGAAGCTTTCTTT
CASSYSDKGKDTEAFF
>-|15|TRBV5-1|-|TRBJ1-3
TGCGCCAGCAGCAGGGGTACAGGGTCAGGAAACACCATATATTTT
CASSRGTGSGNTIYF
>-|14|TRBV6-1|once|TRBJ1-2
TGTGCCAGCAGTGAAGCGGGCAGGCACTATGGCTACACCTTC
CASSEAGRHYGYTF
>-|15|TRBV7-3|-|TRBJ2-5
TGTGCCAGCAGCCCAATCCGTTCGAGGGTGGAGACCCAGTACTTC
CASSPIRSRVETQYF
>-|14|TRBV19|-|TRBJ2-5
TGTGCCAGTAGTATAGGGAGAGGACAAGAGACCCAGTACTTC
CASSIGRGQETQYF
>-|13|TRBV19|-|TRBJ1-2
TGTGCCAGTAGTATACTGTCTAACTATGGCTACACCTTC
CASSILSNYGYTF
>TRBD1|15|TRBV11-2|-|TRBJ2-2
TGTGCCAGCAGCTCGCAGGGGGCGAACACCGGGGAGCTGTTTTTT
CASSSQGANTGELFF
>-|15|TRBV28|-|TRBJ1-3
TGTGCCAGCAGTGGCGGGGGGAGGTCTGGAAACACCATATATTTT
CASSGGGRSGNTIYF